This T cell receptor beta chain emerged from a study of blood T cell repertoires in COVID-19. Clones were read by immunoSEQ multiplex PCR, and TCRdb kept only the in-frame ones, dropping some. Of approximately 110,000 clones listed, approximately 85% were seen once; the top ten hold around 3%. The CDR3 runs 16 residues. Germline assignment: CDR1 ENHRY and CDR2 SYGVKD. J was trimmed by 5 bases and V by 0 bases; bases with no gene match: 4. Sequencing was carried out using peripheral blood. The genes are TRBV10-3 and TRBJ2-1; 10 nucleotides match TRBD2. The TCR originated in a woman older than 75 with COVID-19, enrolled during active disease. In DNA form, the CDR3 reads TGTGCCATCAGTGAGTCTAGGACTAGCGGAAACAATGAGCAGTTCTTC. Encoded protein: CAISESRTSGNNEQFF.